This T cell receptor beta chain was identified in a study of cytomegalovirus exposure and HLA in healthy donors (dated by TCRdb to 2017 to 2019). Some background on the complete study: An earlier analysis of roughly 610 of the donors reported about 280 Gb of sequence data and 95 million to 120 million unique TCR beta sequences obtained from around 190 million T cells. An early release that covered approximately 600 HLA-typed donors contained approximately 300 gigabases of sequencing data and around 85 million unique TCR sequences. Among the roughly 400 genotyped donors, under 90% belonged to the genetic ancestry cluster associated with self-reported Caucasian donors. The study was designed to test whether signatures of past pathogen exposure could be identified by cataloging public T cell receptors. The study used immunosequencing to profile the T cell repertoires of 666 subjects and linked those repertoires to cytomegalovirus serostatus. A separate validation cohort of roughly 120 different subjects was used in addition to the approximately 700-subject first cohort. To predict cytomegalovirus infection status, the study combined high-throughput TCR immunosequencing, statistical association of individual TCRs with disease status, and machine learning. In a later analysis, previously published TCR beta repertoires from about 640 donors were re-analyzed and high-resolution HLA genotyping was added so that TCR occurrence patterns could be studied. In the later analysis, no new phenotypic data were used to find candidate immune exposures; instead, reliance was placed on TCR beta sequences and their occurrence across donors. To decide whether each TCR beta V gene segment behaved as functional or pseudogenic, an earlier analysis of 587 of the donors relied on high-throughput TCR beta sequencing. Donor age, sex, ethnicity and CMV serostatus were collected together with the repertoire data. A later genetic analysis used genome-wide SNP genotypes for about 65% of the 666 donors, treating that subset as a discovery cohort. All discovery cohort repertoires had been generated on a single sequencing platform. HLA typing covered class I and class II loci at four-digit resolution. The number of typed donors differed by locus: roughly 629-640 for A, B, C, DRB1 and DQB1; about 520 for DQA1; some 590 for DPA1; and some 470 for DPB1. Four to six DR-DQ haplotypes were handled as single units for association and clustering because linkage in the cohort was strong. Among under 450 genotyped donors of the cohort, an average of 235,054 unique TCR beta nucleotide sequences were sequenced per donor, around 20% of them non-productive.

The library relied on the immunoSEQ multiplex PCR assay. The multiplex PCR relied on a mix of 60 forward primers for TCR Vbeta segments and 13 reverse primers for TCR Jbeta segments. A multiplex PCR assay on genomic DNA amplified the CDR3 region of rearranged TCR beta genes. Amplified TCR beta libraries were sequenced as 87-base-pair reads on the Illumina HiSeq System. In the original analysis: In a later analysis, tens of millions of unique TCR beta chains were counted across the roughly 610 repertoires, and around 10 million of these chains were shared by at least two donors. Raw reads were error-corrected and collapsed into unique sequences with a nearest-neighbor algorithm that merged closely related sequences to remove PCR and sequencing errors. To assign V, D and J gene segments, CDR3 sequences were aligned to IMGT reference sequences. For a sequence to be retained, at least a six-nucleotide match to both a V gene segment and a J gene segment was required. Rearrangements were classified as productive when the CDR3 lacked stop codons and remained in frame with V and J, and all other rearrangements were classified as non-productive. CDR3 was defined according to IMGT convention as the region running from the second conserved V-encoded cysteine to the conserved J-encoded phenylalanine. The earlier analysis of roughly 590 of the donors excluded sequences that lacked an unambiguous match to a single V gene segment. An earlier analysis of about 600 of the donors called V segments functional above 56.7% productive rearrangements and segregating when the between-donor standard deviation exceeded 5%. A statistical classification framework was built for diagnosing cytomegalovirus status from the catalog of TCR beta chain sequences. A later analysis assigned V and J genes by comparing TCR nucleotide sequences with IMGT/GENE-DB human TR gene sequences. A later analysis assigned CDR3 sequences and most-parsimonious VDJ recombination scenarios with the TCRdist pipeline. In a later analysis, each TCR beta chain was defined by its CDR3 amino acid sequence together with its V-gene family, and reads without a unique V-gene family were excluded. To address suspected cross-contamination and a sequencing artifact, a later analysis removed a few hundred highly shared, low-generation-probability nucleotide sequences. In a later analysis, a clonal expansion index for each public chain was calculated from normalized within-repertoire ranks of inferred template counts. In a later analysis, generation probabilities were computed using a VDJ recombination model fitted to out-of-frame rearrangements, and the results were checked against IGoR. In a later analysis, hypergeometric tests were used to score TCR-TCR, TCR-HLA and TCR-CMV co-occurrence, with a repertoire-size bias correction applied to TCR pairs. In a later analysis, false discovery rates were estimated by permuting HLA or CMV assignments 20 times. In a later analysis, co-occurring TCRs were grouped using DBSCAN, with TCRdist sequence similarity added in when clustering inside HLA-allele-positive subsets. Repertoires with fewer than 30,000 or more than 120,000 public chains, plus five repertoires with anomalous nucleotide sharing, were excluded from co-occurrence clustering. In TCRdb, the immuneACCESS table is reduced to in-frame sequences with V and J assigned. These tables do not hold every clone; where another copy was compared, an unresolved V gene accounts for under half, and the others remain unexplained. V, J and clone size derive from that table, while D and trimming were established from the DNA sequence. This sample gives about 180,000 clones in total; 76% of them show up just once. In total, the top ten clones hold around 1.5% of the sample.

In total, around 600 healthy bone marrow donors made up the cohort. All cohort members were sampled while nominally healthy, although unrecorded immune exposures were likely present. The donor was CMV seronegative and belonged to the group of roughly 330 seronegative cohort members. A peripheral blood sample was provided by each donor, and peripheral blood mononuclear cells were used for TCR beta sequencing. Genomic DNA was extracted from the blood cell samples with the Qiagen DNeasy Blood Extraction Kit. This clone was counted a few times. The antigen this receptor binds is unknown. Base qualities are not provided; no much larger clone lies one nucleotide away. Points the paper makes about the study in general: A total of fewer than 200 TCR beta chains were listed by the study as associated with cytomegalovirus. A further reported finding was that TCR beta sequences accurately predicted the HLA-A and HLA-B alleles for most subjects in the first cohort. An association between a missense DCLRE1C variant and V-gene and J-gene trimming of TCR beta chains was found in a later genetic analysis and replicated in an independent cohort. Several of the top co-occurrence clusters appeared to be linked to parvovirus B19, influenza, CMV and Epstein-Barr virus, according to a later analysis. In this cohort, only TCR beta chains were sequenced, and detectable features were limited by the absence of alpha or paired-chain data. In a later analysis, HLA-associated TCR beta chains showed more clonal expansion and lower generation probabilities than non-associated chains that were equally common. The classifier was reported to diagnose cytomegalovirus status with high specificity and sensitivity in both the original cohort and the validation cohort. Immune exposure information for the cohort was limited to CMV serostatus. The authors suggested that the approach could potentially be generalized to other disease states and immunological phenotypes. A cluster of highly shared sequence variants was judged likely to be a technical artifact of the sequencing pipeline. When HLA alleles, especially DR and DQ, strongly co-occurred, attributing TCR associations to individual alleles was difficult. A later genetic analysis reported fewer N-insertions in productive TCRs among donors in an Asian-associated ancestry cluster than the roughly 640-donor mean. A few of the identified cytomegalovirus-associated TCR beta chains were confirmed in vitro to be specific for cytomegalovirus antigens. Most TCR sequences were observed very rarely across donors, whereas some public TCRs were present in many individuals. Presence/absence analyses assumed roughly uniform sequencing depth across donors, an assumption that may not hold. Linkage disequilibrium might explain the correlated functional status among segregating V segments, but an unknown experimental factor could not be excluded. In a later analysis, TCR association rates were found to vary across HLA loci, with the most associated TCRs seen for DRB1 alleles and the fewest for HLA-C alleles. In an earlier analysis of 587 of the donors, most TCR beta V segments appeared in productive rearrangements about 90% or about 30% of the time, broadly matching IMGT annotations. Because the 87-base-pair reads could not distinguish some IMGT-functional V segments, including TRBV6-2 and TRBV6-3, those segments were excluded. A later analysis found that most CMV-associated TCR beta chains appeared HLA-restricted, with HLA associations seemingly driven largely by CMV exposure. At a false discovery rate of 0.05, a later analysis linked 15,000 to 20,000 TCR beta sequences to specific HLA alleles. Because some donors lacked HLA typing at each locus, the association tests relied only on the typed subset. Because counts were too low, around 17 rarely observed V segments, including chromosome 9 orphons, were left out of the earlier analysis of 587 of the donors.

From its cysteine to its phenylalanine, the CDR3 spans 19 amino acids. The entry retains the CDR3 DNA only, 57 bases that are in frame from base 1. Deletion took 1 base off V and 3 bases off J, with a span of 25 bases between the germline ends. Taken from the germline V gene, the CDR1 and CDR2 loops are SGHDT and YYEEEE. This TCR derives from a man aged 18 to 35 in good health and CMV-seronegative. The sample comprised PBMCs. Recombination linked TRBV5-6 to TRBJ1-2, with the D gene uncertain. This receptor carries the CDR3 CASSLILVIVGRKDYGYTF. The DNA is as follows: TGTGCCAGCAGCTTGATTTTAGTAATCGTCGGGAGAAAGGACTATGGCTACACCTTC.